Described below is a single T cell receptor beta chain sequence and its context. This clonotype appeared many times. Its binding antigen is unknown. Base-call qualities are not available, and no considerably larger clone is one nucleotide away. The sample comes from a study of blood T cells in healthy people across ages (dated by TCRdb to the mid-2010s). A note on the overall study: In model experiments, roughly one uniquely barcoded TCR beta cDNA molecule per two T cells was captured by template switching. Using deep sequencing normalized with unique cDNA molecular identifiers, the study measured how TCR beta repertoire diversity changes with age. The donors were split into four age groups: young (average around 17 years), middle-aged (roughly 40), aged (about 62) and long-lived (under 85). To avoid experimental bias, donors of different ages were randomly spread across the sequencing lanes. Using the same blood draw, the study looked at two additional independent replicas of 1 million unique cDNA reads for two donors, one aged 18 to 30 and the other aged 80 or older. Overall results and qualifications from the work: Because the CMV infection status of the donors was unknown, age-related changes in expanded clonotypes may potentially have been confounded. Estimates of total diversity from one million sequenced T cells were regarded as lower bounds and underestimates. Compared with the aged group, the long-lived group had more naive CD4+ T cells, fewer expanded clones and increased TCR diversity, a pattern suggesting age selection. Bulk unsorted PBMC profiling prevented conclusive comparison of naive and antigen-experienced compartments. As age increased, observed TCR beta diversity per million T cells dropped in a roughly linear way, and a significant reduction was already evident by age 40. A strong correlation was found between observed TCR beta diversity and the percentage of naive T cells measured by flow cytometry.

Donors were a few dozen systemically healthy Caucasian individuals from Russia aged roughly 6 to 90 years. Around 9.7 milliliters of peripheral blood were collected from each donor into EDTA-treated Vacutainer tubes. PBMCs were isolated by Ficoll-Paque density-gradient centrifugation, with at least 6 million obtained per sample. Total RNA was extracted from PBMCs with Trizol reagent, with at least 5.5 micrograms obtained per sample. The percentages of naive CD45RAhigh/CD27high T cells were determined by flow cytometry on a PBMC aliquot from every donor. To prepare the library, 5' RACE was applied. Instrument used: Illumina HiSeq 2500. A second roughly 7 to 11 cycle PCR used a sample-barcoded 5' primer and a J-beta primer mix. A template-switch 5' adaptor carrying 12 random nucleotides introduced a unique molecular identifier onto each TCR beta cDNA molecule. Each sample yielded at least 2.5 million CDR3-containing paired-end reads. First-strand cDNA was synthesized from all RNA with the Mint cDNA synthesis kit, primed by a TRBC-specific oligonucleotide. Following uracil-DNA glycosylase treatment, all cDNA underwent a first 18-cycle PCR with the universal primers M1SS and BC2_uni_R. The published analysis was carried out like this. For normalization, 1 million high-quality reads, each with a distinct molecular identifier, were randomly selected from each sample. Reads sharing molecular identifiers were discarded rather than binned into consensus sequences. MiTCR, run with a Q25 quality threshold and the strictest error-elimination algorithm, handled CDR3 identification, clonotype clustering and error correction. A nonparametric unseen species model using Euler transformation provided a lower-bound estimate of total TCR beta diversity. TCRdb trimmed the raw reads at Q25, called clones with MiXCR and kept productive beta chains. Rows matching on CDR3 protein sequence are summarized as one entry with the most common DNA and genes. The V and J calls were not made by the authors but by TCRdb's processing. The table for this sample lists around 800,000 distinct CDR3 sequences; around 50% of them were counted only once. In total, the top ten clones hold 18% of the sample.

CDR3 length: 13 amino acids, cysteine to phenylalanine. The only DNA kept is the CDR3, 39 bases in frame from the first base. Trimming costs V 0 bases and J 6 bases, and their ends lie 10 bases apart. The CDR1 and CDR2 encoded by the germline V gene are SQVTM and ANQGSEA. The clonotype comes from an older man in good health. The specimen sequenced was blood. The rearranged segments are TRBV29-1 and TRBJ2-3; TRBD1 is a possible D gene, resting on 6 matching bases. The CDR3 corresponds to CSVEDVRGDTQYF. The nucleotides are TGCAGCGTTGAAGATGTGAGGGGGGATACGCAGTATTTT.